Below, 24 T cell receptor beta chains from the same sample are listed, as sequenced in a study of blood T cell repertoires in COVID-19. The table came from immunoSEQ multiplex PCR; TCRdb's copy has only in-frame clones and leaves some out. The sample consists of some 250,000 clones, over 80% of them appearing once. Specimen: peripheral blood. The source is a man aged 25 to 40 who had recovered from COVID-19.

This clone has a single count. The chain uses TRBV12-3 or TRBV12-4 and TRBJ2-7; D unresolved. Trimming stripped 4 bases from V and 5 bases from J, with 12 bases between. This CDR3 is 13 amino acids long. CDR3 sequence reads: CASSYSTWNEQYF. CDR3 coding DNA: TGTGCCAGCAGTTACTCGACTTGGAACGAGCAGTACTTC.

In regard to this clone: One end of the junction varies from germline; a read error may be responsible. This chain uses TRBV11-2 with TRBJ2-5, with TRBD2 as a possible D gene (5 bases). CDR3 size: 12 residues. Per the germline V gene, CDR1 is SGHAT and CDR2 is FQNNGV. CDR3: CASTRNQETQYF. The CDR3 DNA is TGTGCCAGTACTAGGAACCAGGAGACCCAGTACTTC. Full variable domain (rest looked up from reference TRBV11-2 and TRBJ2-5): EAGVAQSPRYKIIEKRQSVAFWCNPISGHATLYWYQQILGQGPKLLIQFQNNGVVDDSQLPKDRFSAERLKGVDSTLKIQPAKLEDSAVYLCASTRNQETQYFGPGTRLLVL.

The chain employs TRBV4-1 and TRBJ2-5, with 9 bases identical to TRBD2. CDR1 is MGHRA, CDR2 YSYEKL, per germline. V was clipped by 4 bases and J by 4 bases; unmatched bases: 7. The CDR3 covers 15 residues. CDR3: CASSLGLAPLETQYF. In DNA form, the CDR3 reads TGCGCCAGCAGCCTTGGACTAGCGCCTTTAGAGACCCAGTACTTC.

This sequence joins TRBV5-1 and TRBJ2-6, with TRBD1 matching 12 bases. Germline V gene data show CDR1 as SGHRS and CDR2 as YFSETQ. The V and J ends lost 4 bases and 3 bases, in that order; junction bases with no gene match: 5. The CDR3 runs to 17 residues. Here the CDR3 reads CASSMGQGAIGANVLTF. CDR3 sequence (DNA): TGCGCCAGCAGCATGGGACAGGGGGCTATTGGGGCCAACGTCCTGACTTTC.

There are a few counts of this clone. The J gene is TRBJ1-6, the V gene TRBV19, with D unclear. Germline-derived CDR1 and CDR2 are LNHDA and SQIVND (reference sequence). The V end lost 3 bases, the J end lost 10 bases, and 13 bases lay between the germline ends. The CDR3 spans 14 residues. This CDR3 reads CASSIGSGESPLHF. Here the CDR3 DNA reads TGTGCCAGTAGTATTGGGAGCGGGGAGTCACCCCTCCACTTT.

The CDR3 spells CASSLSWGPGNEQFF. Here the CDR3 DNA reads TGTGCCAGCAGCTTATCATGGGGGCCGGGGAATGAGCAGTTCTTC. This chain links TRBV7-2 with TRBJ2-1, with D perhaps matching TRBD1 (6 bases). The ends were cut back, 2 bases at V and 7 bases at J, with 15 bases in the middle. CDR3 length: 15 residues. From germline, CDR1 is SGHTA and CDR2 FQGNSA.

The chain recombines TRBV19 with TRBJ2-2; possibly TRBD2 for D (5 bases). Germline loops: CDR1 LNHDA, CDR2 SQIVND (reference sequence). CDR3 length: 15 residues. Trimming cost V 3 bases and J 2 bases, with 10 bases left between them. This chain's CDR3 is CASSITGSNTGELFF. The CDR3 bases are TGTGCCAGTAGTATTACGGGGTCAAACACCGGGGAGCTGTTTTTT.

The chain recombines TRBV11-3 with TRBJ2-7; no definite D call. Trimming removed 3 bases from V and 7 bases from J, with 7 bases in between. CDR1 SGHNT and CDR2 YENEEA come from the germline V gene. The CDR3 covers 11 residues. Here the CDR3 reads CASSFSPEQYF. The CDR3 DNA is TGTGCCAGCAGCTTTTCTCCGGAGCAGTACTTC.

The V call is TRBV2, the J call TRBJ1-5, with 7 bases lining up with TRBD1. Germline values: CDR1 SNHLY, CDR2 FYNNEI. This CDR3 comprises 14 residues. Trimming took 6 bases from V and 3 from J; bases not matched to a gene: 5. CDR3 protein: CASSQQGYNQPQHF. As DNA, the CDR3 is TGTGCCAGCAGCCAACAGGGGTACAATCAGCCCCAGCATTTT.

The chain combines TRBV3-1 (or the pseudogene TRBV3-2) with TRBJ2-6; the D is unclear. Germline values: CDR1 LGHDT, CDR2 YNNKEL (reference sequence). Trimming pared 0 bases from V and 0 bases from J, leaving 12 bases between. The CDR3 is made up of 18 amino acids. The CDR3 sequence: CASSQDRGSDSGANVLTF. CDR3 bases: TGTGCCAGCAGCCAAGATCGCGGTTCGGACTCTGGGGCCAACGTCCTGACTTTC.

This clone has just a few counts. The chain is built from TRBV4-2 and TRBJ2-5; the match to TRBD2 covers 11 bases. The CDR3 is 18 amino acids. With 2 bases clipped from V and 0 bases from J, the junction kept 8 bases outside the gene matches. CDR1 LGHNA and CDR2 YNFKEQ come from the germline V gene. The CDR3 coding sequence is TGTGCCAGCAGCCAACAATCTCTAGCGGGGGGCCACCAAGAGACCCAGTACTTC. Residues: CASSQQSLAGGHQETQYF.

V and J are TRBV5-1 and TRBJ2-2; 7 positions match TRBD2. The junction had 1 base not matched to a gene; V was cut back by 0 bases and J by 5 bases. Germline V CDR1 and CDR2: SGHRS, YFSETQ. The CDR3 is 14 residues long. CDR3 sequence reads: CASSLGTRTGELFF. As DNA, the CDR3 is TGCGCCAGCAGCTTGGGGACTAGGACCGGGGAGCTGTTTTTT.

This clone was picked up one time. The chain uses TRBV29-1 and TRBJ1-2, with D uncertain. This CDR3 spans 11 amino acids. Germline values: CDR1 SQVTM, CDR2 ANQGSEA. Trimming stripped 3 bases from V and 3 bases from J, with 5 bases between. In nucleotides, the CDR3 is TGCAGCGTTGACGGGGACTATGGCTACACCTTC. Its translation is CSVDGDYGYTF.

The CDR3 DNA is TGTGCCAGCAGCTTAGGCGGGGGATCCGCCACTGAAGCTTTCTTT. Protein: CASSLGGGSATEAFF. The V and J genes are TRBV7-6 and TRBJ1-1; D might be TRBD1 (5 bases). Trimming removed 1 base from V and 4 bases from J, with 13 bases in between. Germline V gene sequence: CDR1 SGHVS, CDR2 FNYEAQ. CDR3 length equals 15 residues.

V and J are TRBV14 and TRBJ1-1; weak D call: TRBD1 (5 bases). Germline CDR1 SGHDN, CDR2 FVKESK. This CDR3 region has 14 residues. The V end was cut by 6 bases, the J end by 3 bases, with 14 bases between. The CDR3 nucleotides read TGTGCCAGCAGACCCTGGGGGGTGGACACTGAAGCTTTCTTT. Its translation is CASRPWGVDTEAFF.

With respect to this clone: The sample contains more than one DNA sequence encoding this CDR3. The J gene is TRBJ2-7, the V gene TRBV18; 7 nucleotides line up with TRBD1. The CDR3 totals 14 residues. CDR1 and CDR2 from the germline V gene are KGHSH and LQKENI. Trimming cost V 2 bases and J 0 bases; bases outside gene matches: 1. The CDR3 loop reads CASSPRDSSYEQYF. The CDR3 coding sequence is TGTGCCAGCTCACCAAGGGACAGCTCCTACGAGCAGTACTTC.

The genes are TRBV12-5 and TRBJ2-5; D gene unclear. CDR3 length: 14 amino acids. CDR1 and CDR2 from the germline V gene are LGHNT and FRNRAP. Trimming removed 2 bases from V and 4 bases from J, with 11 bases in between. The CDR3 DNA sequence: TGTGCTAGTGGTTTGATGACCCCGGGAGAGACCCAGTACTTC. Amino acids: CASGLMTPGETQYF.

The chain recombines TRBV12-3 or TRBV12-4 with TRBJ2-2; tentative D call: TRBD1 (6 bases). The V end lost 8 bases, the J end lost 4 bases, and 11 bases lay between the germline ends. The CDR3 consists of 13 residues. CDR3 sequence (DNA): TGTGCCAGCGAGGGGGTGAGCACCGGGGAGCTGTTTTTT. Residues: CASEGVSTGELFF.

This rearrangement joins TRBV7-3 to TRBJ1-1; a possible D gene is TRBD1 (5 bases). This CDR3 is 14 amino acids long. V was clipped by 3 bases and J by 2 bases, with 10 bases between them. Germline V gives CDR1 SGHTA, CDR2 FQGTGA. Written as DNA, the CDR3 is TGTGCCAGCAGCTTGTTGGGGGGAAACACTGAAGCTTTCTTT. This translates into CASSLLGGNTEAFF.

V gene TRBV27 combines with J gene TRBJ1-2, with D perhaps matching TRBD1 (6 bases). Trimming stripped 1 base from V and 7 bases from J, with 13 bases between. Per the germline V gene, CDR1 is MNHEY and CDR2 is SMNVEV (reference sequence). There are 14 residues in the CDR3. CDR3 residues: CASSLFAAGAGYTF. CDR3 nucleotide sequence: TGTGCCAGCAGTTTATTTGCGGCAGGGGCTGGCTACACCTTC.

Comments on this clone: Additional DNA sequences in this sample encode the identical CDR3. The gene calls are TRBV6-5 and TRBJ1-5; 7 bases map to TRBD1. CDR3 length equals 12 residues. Germline V lookup: CDR1 MNHEY, CDR2 SVGAGI. The junction had 2 bases not matched to a gene; V was cut back by 9 bases and J by 3 bases. Here the CDR3 DNA reads TGTGCCAGTGGACAGGTCAATCAGCCCCAGCATTTT. Its protein product is CASGQVNQPQHF.

V is TRBV2 and J is TRBJ2-3; 10 bases map to TRBD2. The CDR3 runs to 13 residues. V lost 4 bases to trimming and J lost 6 bases; unmatched junction nucleotides: 1. Germline V lookup: CDR1 SNHLY, CDR2 FYNNEI. Here the CDR3 reads CASSGSGGDTQYF. The CDR3 DNA follows: TGTGCCAGCAGTGGTAGCGGGGGGGATACGCAGTATTTT. The whole variable domain, remainder taken from reference TRBV2 and TRBJ2-3, is EPEVTQTPSHQVTQMGQEVILRCVPISNHLYFYWYRQILGQKVEFLVSFYNNEISEKSEIFDDQFSVERPDGSNFTLKIRSTKLEDSAMYFCASSGSGGDTQYFGPGTRLTVL.

The J gene is TRBJ1-2, the V gene TRBV6-5; 8 bases agree with TRBD1. The CDR3 totals 14 residues. V shed 4 bases and J 4 bases; nucleotides not matched to a gene: 5. CDR1 and CDR2 (germline): MNHEY, SVGAGI. CDR3 in DNA: TGTGCCAGCAGTTCCGGGACAGGACCCTATGGCTACACCTTC. Translation gives CASSSGTGPYGYTF.

A few counts support this clone. This chain joins TRBV28 and TRBJ2-1; TRBD1 matches at 12 bases. Germline CDR1 is MDHEN and CDR2 is SYDVKM. This CDR3 contains 16 residues. J lost 9 bases, V lost 3 bases, and 9 bases had no gene match. CDR3 DNA: TGTGCCAGCAGTTTGACCCCGGGACAGGGGGCAAGTGAGCAGTTCTTC. This encodes CASSLTPGQGASEQFF.